This T cell receptor beta chain derives from a study of human T cells and chemical hapten exposure. As for the study in general: Mainly, slight library volume differences in the pool made TCR yields vary. Findings and caveats of the study: DPC sensitization did not alter TCRs above 1 in 1000 frequency.

Unique molecular identifiers were linked by the library to individual cDNA molecules. Original data processing: The number of TCRs in each sample had a median of about 96,000 and spanned roughly 23,224 to 700,000. TCRdb re-called the 5' RACE reads through MiXCR, storing one row per CDR3 protein. The V and J calls here are based on TCRdb, not the publication. The table has 100,000 to 120,000 distinct CDR3 sequences, 15% to 20% seen once. This clonotype was seen only a few times. Its antigen is as yet unknown. The authors' total RNA extraction used unfractionated whole blood. V lost 3 bases and J lost 0, with 15 bases in between. The germline CDR1 and CDR2 sequences are MGHRA and YSYEKL. This CDR3 has 17 residues.

The gene calls are TRBV4-1 and TRBJ2-4, with D unresolved. The sequence derives from a human donor in good health. CDR3 sequence: CASSHPLASRAKNIQYF. DNA of the CDR3: TGCGCCAGCAGCCACCCCCTGGCCTCACGAGCCAAAAACATTCAGTACTTC.